This record concerns one T cell receptor (beta chain) sequence. As yet, its antigen is unknown. Trimming took off 3 bases at V and 1 base at J, with 16 bases between the two ends. The CDR3 length is 17 residues. Germline V gives CDR1 LGHNA, CDR2 YSLEER. The sample originates from a study of T-cell reconstitution after alpha-beta-depleted transplantation in children. Study results and limitations: Once a year had passed after transplant, T-cell counts and diversity came mostly from newly produced T cells. As was reported, about two months after transplant, alpha-beta T cells came from several hundred expanded graft clones.

During its preparation, the TCRbeta library received unique molecular identifiers. TCRdb re-called the PCR reads through MiXCR, storing one row per CDR3 protein. The sample contains 90,000 to 130,000 distinct CDR3 sequences, approximately 6.6% of which appear only once. The specimen was PBMCs, mostly from graft donor cells, collected 360 days after TCRalphabeta/CD19-depleted stem cell transplant. This chain uses TRBV4-3 with TRBJ2-1, with D possibly TRBD2 on 6 matching bases. The TCR sequence derives from a male patient between 2 and 15 years old who had a stem cell transplant for acute lymphoblastic leukemia, so the T cells may come from the graft donor. CDR3 protein: CASSHAGGLNSYNEQFF. DNA for the CDR3: TGCGCCAGCAGCCATGCAGGAGGGCTTAATTCCTACAATGAGCAGTTCTTC.